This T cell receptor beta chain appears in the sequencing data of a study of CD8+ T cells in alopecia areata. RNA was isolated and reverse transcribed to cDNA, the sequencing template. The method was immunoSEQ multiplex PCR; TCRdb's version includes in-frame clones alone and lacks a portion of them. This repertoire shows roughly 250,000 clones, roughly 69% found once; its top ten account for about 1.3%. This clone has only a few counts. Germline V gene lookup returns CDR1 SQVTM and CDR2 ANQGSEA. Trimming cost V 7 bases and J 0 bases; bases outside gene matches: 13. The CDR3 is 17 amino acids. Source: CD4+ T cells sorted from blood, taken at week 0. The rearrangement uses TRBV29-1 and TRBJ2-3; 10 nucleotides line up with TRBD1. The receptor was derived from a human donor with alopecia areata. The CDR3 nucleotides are TGCAGCGCGCGCAAAGGGCCGGGACAGGGGAGCACAGATACGCAGTATTTT. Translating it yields CSARKGPGQGSTDTQYF.